The 32 T cell receptor beta chains below all came from one sample that was sequenced in a study of blood T cell repertoires in COVID-19. Libraries were prepared by immunoSEQ multiplex PCR; TCRdb keeps only in-frame clonotypes and omits some of them. The table shows around 160,000 clones, with 89% occurring only once. Material for sequencing was peripheral blood. These receptors all stem from a man in his sixties with acute or convalescent COVID-19.

V usage is TRBV11-2 and J usage is TRBJ1-1, with D uncertain. V lost 2 bases and J lost 0, with 4 bases in between. This CDR3 spans 13 amino acids. Germline V CDR1 and CDR2: SGHAT, FQNNGV. In DNA, the CDR3 is TGTGCCAGCAGCTTATCTTTGAACACTGAAGCTTTCTTT. It specifies CASSLSLNTEAFF.

The chain has TRBV4-1 and TRBJ1-2, with 7 bases aligning to TRBD1. CDR3 length equals 14 residues. Per the germline V gene, CDR1 is MGHRA and CDR2 is YSYEKL. Unmatched junction bases numbered 5, after V lost 3 bases and J lost 4 bases. The CDR3 bases are TGCGCCAGCAGCCACCCGGGACAGATCTATGGCTACACCTTC. Its translation is CASSHPGQIYGYTF.

The chain has TRBV19 and TRBJ1-5; D possibly corresponds to TRBD1 (5 bases). V gave up 7 bases and J gave up 2 bases, with 15 bases separating them. This CDR3 region has 15 residues. Germline loops: CDR1 LNHDA, CDR2 SQIVND (reference sequence). The CDR3 region is CASKMGGNGNQPQHF. Written as DNA, the CDR3 is TGTGCCAGTAAGATGGGGGGGAATGGCAATCAGCCCCAGCATTTT. The full variable domain, its missing parts supplied by reference TRBV19 and TRBJ1-5, is DGGITQSPKYLFRKEGQNVTLSCEQNLNHDAMYWYRQDPGQGLRLIYYSQIVNDFQKGDIAEGYSVSREKKESFPLTVTSAQKNPTAFYLCASKMGGNGNQPQHFGDGTRLSIL.

This clone was seen just once. CDR3 amino acids: CASSRGYSPNSPLHF. CDR3 DNA sequence: TGTGCCAGCAGCCGGGGATACTCCCCCAATTCACCCCTCCACTTT. The chain joins TRBV7-2 to TRBJ1-6, with D unclear. V was shortened by 5 bases and J by 7 bases, with 15 bases between the two germline ends. Germline V gene sequence: CDR1 SGHTA, CDR2 FQGNSA. CDR3 length: 15 residues.

The chain is built from TRBV6-5 and TRBJ2-7; D ambiguous. CDR1 and CDR2 from the germline V gene are MNHEY and SVGAGI. The CDR3 spans 13 residues. The V gene lost 8 bases and the J gene lost 5 bases, with 16 bases spanning the gap. As DNA, the CDR3 is TGTGCCAGCTCCCTCGCCGCTCCGGACGAGCAGTACTTC. Translated, it gives CASSLAAPDEQYF.

CDR3 nucleotides: TGTGCCACCAGCAGAGATCTGGGGGGGCAGCCCCAGCATTTT. Protein product: CATSRDLGGQPQHF. This chain connects TRBV15 to TRBJ1-5; perhaps TRBD1 as D (5 bases). Germline loops: CDR1 LNHNV, CDR2 YYDKDF (reference sequence). This CDR3 is 14 amino acids long. V shed 0 bases and J shed 7 bases, with 10 bases lying between them.

V and J are TRBV6-4 and TRBJ2-1; TRBD2 matches 15 bases. The CDR3 sequence is 15 residues long. With 6 bases clipped from V and 9 bases from J, the junction kept 6 bases outside the gene matches. Germline CDR1 and CDR2: MRHNA and SNTAGT. Here the CDR3 reads CASSRTSGGAAEQFF. The CDR3 nucleotides read TGTGCCAGCAGCCGGACTAGCGGGGGGGCAGCTGAGCAGTTCTTC.

The V and J genes are TRBV9 and TRBJ1-1; the D gene is possibly TRBD1 (6 bases). V gave up 1 base and J gave up 1 base, with 11 bases separating them. Per the germline V gene, CDR1 is SGDLS and CDR2 is YYNGEE. The CDR3 runs to 15 residues. CDR3 in amino acids: CASSVTPDRNTEAFF. The CDR3 DNA is TGTGCCAGCAGCGTAACTCCGGACAGGAACACTGAAGCTTTCTTT.

The CDR3 is CASSLHSKTGELGYTF. CDR3 nucleotide sequence: TGTGCCAGCAGCCTGCATTCTAAGACAGGGGAGTTAGGCTACACCTTC. The rearrangement uses TRBV7-9 and TRBJ1-2, with TRBD1 identical over 8 bases. V was pared by 5 bases and J by 8 bases, with 16 bases of the junction left unmatched. Looked up from germline, CDR1 is SEHNR and CDR2 is FQNEAQ (reference sequence). CDR3 length: 16 amino acids.

This chain uses TRBV12-3 or TRBV12-4 with TRBJ2-5, with D hard to call. CDR3 length: 12 residues. Trimming removed 3 bases from V and 4 bases from J, with 6 bases in between. CDR3 bases: TGTGCCAGCAGTTTTGAGCGAGAGACCCAGTACTTC. It is translated as CASSFERETQYF.

J is TRBJ2-3 and V is TRBV7-9; TRBD1 matches 7 bases. The J segment lost 8 bases and the V segment lost 6 bases, leaving 5 bases of the junction unmatched. The CDR3 consists of 12 residues. Germline V gives CDR1 SEHNR, CDR2 FQNEAQ (reference sequence). The CDR3, as DNA: TGTGCCAGCAGTCCCACAGGGGTTACGCAGTATTTT. Translation: CASSPTGVTQYF. Full variable domain (missing parts from reference TRBV7-9 and TRBJ2-3): DTGVSQNPRHKITKRGQNVTFRCDPISEHNRLYWYRQTLGQGPEFLTYFQNEAQLEKSRLLSDRFSAERPKGSFSTLEIQRTEQGDSAMYLCASSPTGVTQYFGPGTRLTVL.

This chain links TRBV7-3 with TRBJ1-2, with D perhaps TRBD1 (5 bases). CDR3 length equals 15 residues. Germline V gene data show CDR1 as SGHTA and CDR2 as FQGTGA. V was pared by 1 base and J by 6 bases, with 15 bases between. The DNA of the CDR3 is TGTGCCAGCAGCTTAAGCGCGGGGCGGATAGATGGCTACACCTTC. Its translation is CASSLSAGRIDGYTF.

V usage is TRBV20-1 and J usage is TRBJ2-4; TRBD1 is a possible D gene (6 bases). CDR1 and CDR2 (germline): DFQATT, SNEGSKA (reference sequence). The CDR3 covers 15 residues. V was pared by 3 bases and J by 0 bases, with 12 bases between. CDR3 region: CSASTGSLAKNIQYF. The CDR3 region has the DNA TGCAGTGCTAGTACAGGGAGCTTAGCCAAAAACATTCAGTACTTC.

This clone showed up just once. This rearrangement joins TRBV5-1 to TRBJ1-2; perhaps TRBD1 as D (6 bases). Trimming cost V 7 bases and J 6 bases, with 22 bases left between them. The CDR3 consists of 15 residues. The germline V gene encodes CDR1 SGHRS and CDR2 YFSETQ. The CDR3 reads CASALTATGKDGYTF. Here the CDR3 DNA reads TGCGCCAGCGCCTTAACGGCCACAGGGAAGGATGGCTACACCTTC.

The J gene is TRBJ1-2, the V gene TRBV18; TRBD1 agrees at 7 bases. The CDR3 sequence is 15 residues long. The ends lost 3 bases at V and 8 bases at J; junction bases unmatched: 12. Germline CDR1 and CDR2: KGHSH and LQKENI. The CDR3 sequence: CASSPGWTGGRGYTF. CDR3 bases: TGTGCCAGCTCACCCGGATGGACAGGAGGTAGAGGCTACACCTTC.

This chain links TRBV7-2 with TRBJ2-7, with D maybe TRBD1 (5 bases). This CDR3 region has 15 residues. The V and J ends lost 5 bases and 0 bases respectively, with 14 bases between them. CDR1 SGHTA and CDR2 FQGNSA come from the germline V gene. CDR3 amino acids: CASSPEIGVSYEQYF. In DNA form, the CDR3 reads TGTGCCAGCAGCCCGGAGATAGGGGTCTCCTACGAGCAGTACTTC.

The chain uses TRBV2 and TRBJ1-1, with 7 bases aligning to TRBD1. The CDR3 totals 14 residues. The V gene end was trimmed by 7 bases and the J gene end by 4 bases; junction bases not matched to a gene: 9. The V gene's germline CDR1 is SNHLY and CDR2 FYNNEI. CDR3 nucleotides: TGTGCCAGCACTGACAGGGTTCGAAGCACTGAAGCTTTCTTT. Its translation is CASTDRVRSTEAFF.

The chain combines TRBV6-6 with TRBJ1-6; D gene unclear. The length of the CDR3 is 16 residues. Germline CDR1 is MNHNY and CDR2 is SVGAGI (reference sequence). V lost 4 bases, J lost 9 bases, and 19 bases lay in between. The CDR3 DNA sequence: TGTGCCAGCAGTTCAACCGGGAGGCCGCTTGGTTCACCCCTCCACTTT. Encoded protein: CASSSTGRPLGSPLHF.

The chain carries TRBV21-1 and TRBJ1-5; whether TRBD1, the table's D call, matches the DNA was not checked. TRBV21-1 is described as a pseudogene. The CDR3 has 15 amino acids. CDR3 bases: TGTGCCAGCAGCCTCCGACAGGGGCCAGATCAGCCCCAGCATTTT. It is translated as CASSLRQGPDQPQHF.

V is TRBV5-4 and J is TRBJ1-4; TRBD1 might be the D (6 bases). V gave up 4 bases and J gave up 7 bases, with 17 bases separating them. The CDR3 covers 15 residues. CDR1 SGHNT and CDR2 YYREEE come from the germline V gene (reference sequence). Here the CDR3 reads CASSPWGGLGEKLFF. The CDR3 DNA reads as TGTGCCAGCAGCCCGTGGGGGGGGCTAGGTGAAAAACTGTTTTTT. Based on the CDR3 plus reference TRBV5-4 and TRBJ1-4, the full variable domain is ETGVTQSPTHLIKTRGQQVTLRCSSQSGHNTVSWYQQALGQGPQFIFQYYREEENGRGNFPPRFSGLQFPNYSSELNVNALELDDSALYLCASSPWGGLGEKLFFGSGTQLSVL.

The J gene is TRBJ2-1, the V gene TRBV9, with D possibly TRBD2 on 5 matching bases. CDR1 is SGDLS and CDR2 is YYNGEE in the germline V gene. V shed 3 bases and J shed 13 bases, with 17 bases lying between them. This CDR3 spans 13 amino acids. The CDR3 DNA sequence: TGTGCCAGCAGCGCAGACCAGGATCTAGCCCAGTTCTTC. Translating gives CASSADQDLAQFF.

This clone has just one count. The gene calls are TRBV12-3 or TRBV12-4 and TRBJ2-7; possibly TRBD1 for D (5 bases). V was cut by 6 bases and J by 4 bases, with 10 bases left in between. This CDR3 has 12 amino acids. This chain's CDR3 is CASSTDTYEQYF. The CDR3 bases are TGTGCCAGCAGCACGGACACTTACGAGCAGTACTTC.

In DNA, the CDR3 is TGTGCCAGCAGCTTAGACAGACGACCCTCTAACTATGGCTACACCTTC. This gives the protein CASSLDRRPSNYGYTF. The chain carries TRBV7-2 and TRBJ1-2; no firm D call. The CDR3 extends over 16 amino acids. Germline V gene sequence: CDR1 SGHTA, CDR2 FQGNSA. V lost 1 base, J lost 0 bases, and 12 bases lay in between.

The CDR3 protein is CASSGQASKETQYF. CDR3 in DNA: TGTGCCAGCAGCGGACAGGCGAGTAAAGAGACCCAGTACTTC. J is TRBJ2-5 and V is TRBV5-4, with 7 nucleotides matching TRBD1. V lost 4 bases, J lost 3 bases, and 6 bases stayed unmatched. Germline V gives CDR1 SGHNT, CDR2 YYREEE (reference sequence). CDR3 length: 14 residues.

The chain couples TRBV4-1 to TRBJ2-7; 7 nucleotides match TRBD1. This CDR3 spans 13 amino acids. The germline V gene encodes CDR1 MGHRA and CDR2 YSYEKL. V lost 4 bases, J lost 7 bases, and 7 bases stayed unmatched. Here the CDR3 DNA reads TGCGCCAGCAGCCCTTCACAGGGGTTTGAGCAGTACTTC. Protein: CASSPSQGFEQYF.

The V and J genes are TRBV7-9 and TRBJ1-2; 8 bases fit TRBD1. This CDR3 has 15 residues. Germline CDR1 SEHNR, CDR2 FQNEAQ (reference sequence). V dropped 1 base and J dropped 4; count of bases not matched to a gene: 5. The CDR3 loop is CASSLGAGGVYGYTF. CDR3 sequence (DNA): TGTGCCAGCAGCTTAGGGGCAGGGGGCGTCTATGGCTACACCTTC.

V usage is TRBV19 and J usage is TRBJ1-4, with 7 bases fitting TRBD1. V gave up 6 bases and J gave up 3 bases; unmatched junction bases: 7. The CDR3 is 15 amino acids. Germline values: CDR1 LNHDA, CDR2 SQIVND (reference sequence). CDR3 region: CASSHGQAPNEKLFF. CDR3 bases: TGTGCCAGTAGCCACGGACAGGCCCCTAATGAAAAACTGTTTTTT. The entire variable domain, with the rest obtained from reference TRBV19 and TRBJ1-4, is as follows: DGGITQSPKYLFRKEGQNVTLSCEQNLNHDAMYWYRQDPGQGLRLIYYSQIVNDFQKGDIAEGYSVSREKKESFPLTVTSAQKNPTAFYLCASSHGQAPNEKLFFGSGTQLSVL.

The rearrangement uses TRBV7-9 and TRBJ2-3; possible D gene TRBD1, 6 bases. Germline V CDR1 and CDR2: SEHNR, FQNEAQ (reference sequence). V lost 5 bases to trimming and J lost 0 bases, with 18 bases between them. This CDR3 is built from 17 residues. The CDR3 here is CASSPKRTVNSTDTQYF. In DNA, the CDR3 is TGTGCCAGCAGCCCAAAGAGGACAGTTAATAGCACAGATACGCAGTATTTT.

The chain combines TRBV10-3 with TRBJ1-2, with D tentatively TRBD1 (5 bases). The CDR3 is made up of 13 amino acids. Per germline, CDR1 ENHRY and CDR2 SYGVKD. Between the trimmed V and J ends, which lost 6 bases and 4 bases, there was a span of 12 bases. The CDR3 region is CAISGGTAYGYTF. The CDR3 nucleotides read TGTGCCATCAGCGGCGGGACGGCCTATGGCTACACCTTC.

The chain has TRBV6-2 or TRBV6-3 and TRBJ1-1, with TRBD1 matching over 9 bases. The J segment lost 10 bases and the V segment lost 6 bases, leaving 9 bases of the junction unmatched. CDR1 and CDR2 from the germline V gene are MNHEY and SVGEGT. This CDR3 has 13 amino acids. DNA of the CDR3: TGTGCCAGCAGCACCGGGACAGGGCGGCGAGCTTTCTTT. It yields the protein CASSTGTGRRAFF.

V gene TRBV3-1 (or the pseudogene TRBV3-2) combines with J gene TRBJ2-1; TRBD2 is a possible D gene (6 bases). Deletions cut 1 base from V and 9 bases from J, with 16 bases between. Germline loops: CDR1 LGHDT, CDR2 YNNKEL (reference sequence). The CDR3 is made up of 15 amino acids. The CDR3 loop is CASSQGGRPLGEQFF. DNA for the CDR3: TGTGCCAGCAGCCAAGGGGGGAGGCCGCTCGGTGAGCAGTTCTTC.

The chain links TRBV20-1 to TRBJ2-1, with TRBD2 identical over 10 bases. Per germline, CDR1 DFQATT and CDR2 SNEGSKA (reference sequence). The CDR3 runs 16 residues. V gave up 5 bases and J gave up 1 base; unmatched junction bases: 8. In DNA, the CDR3 is TGCAGTGCTCGTGGTAGCGGGGGGTTGTCCTACAATGAGCAGTTCTTC. Translating it yields CSARGSGGLSYNEQFF.